This entry lists 26 T cell receptor beta chains sequenced from one sample in a study of T cells in Graves' hyperthyroidism and ophthalmopathy. Amplification of TCR beta CDR3 regions was performed using RNA transcripts as template. TCR CDR3 regions were first amplified by RT-PCR with HTBI primers. One entry per CDR3 protein, called by TCRdb with MiXCR from the multiplex PCR reads. The sample lists approximately 420,000 distinct CDR3 sequences, just under 15% occurring once. Sequenced input: blood. Receptor source: a woman between 25 and 40 years old with Graves' hyperthyroidism.

Only a few counts were recorded for this clonotype. The rearrangement uses TRBV29-1 and TRBJ1-1; D might be TRBD1 (5 bases). V was trimmed by 3 bases and J by 4 bases, leaving 12 bases between them. This CDR3 comprises 13 residues. Germline-derived CDR1 and CDR2 are SQVTM and ANQGSEA. The CDR3 region has the DNA TGCAGCGTTGAGCGGGACTTGGGCACTGAAGCTTTCTTT. This sequence encodes CSVERDLGTEAFF.

This chain links TRBV6-5 with TRBJ1-1; D unresolved. Germline V CDR1 and CDR2: MNHEY, SVGAGI. The V gene lost 2 bases and the J gene lost 9 bases, with 13 bases spanning the gap. The CDR3 consists of 13 residues. The DNA of the CDR3 is TGTGCCAGCAGTTACCTACATCGCAAACAAGCTTTCTTT. The encoded protein is CASSYLHRKQAFF.

This clonotype was observed at least ten times. The V call is TRBV18, the J call TRBJ2-3; D unresolved. Trimming took off 0 bases at V and 1 base at J, with 5 bases between the two ends. This CDR3 spans 14 amino acids. Germline V gene lookup returns CDR1 KGHSH and CDR2 LQKENI. The CDR3 sequence is CASSPPIRTDTQYF. CDR3 in DNA: TGTGCCAGCTCACCACCGATTCGCACAGATACGCAGTATTTT.

This clonotype was recorded at least ten times. The V and J genes are TRBV24-1 and TRBJ2-7; D possibly uses TRBD1 or TRBD2 (6 bases each). Germline loops: CDR1 KGHDR, CDR2 SFDVKD. V lost 9 bases, J lost 6 bases, and 17 bases lay in between. The CDR3 spans 13 residues. The DNA of the CDR3 is TGTGCCACCGCGGGGACACCCTCCCCCGAGCAGTACTTC. Its protein is CATAGTPSPEQYF.

This chain uses TRBV7-2 with TRBJ2-7; D might be TRBD1 or TRBD2, each matching 6 bases. With 2 bases removed from V and 2 bases from J, the gap between germline ends came to 22 bases. In germline, CDR1 is SGHTA, CDR2 FQGNSA. This CDR3 is built from 18 residues. The CDR3 here is CASSLRGKSRDSTYEQYF. CDR3 DNA: TGTGCCAGCAGCTTAAGGGGGAAGTCCCGGGACTCTACCTACGAGCAGTACTTC. The variable domain in full, with the rest retrieved from reference TRBV7-2 and TRBJ2-7, is GAGVSQSPSNKVTEKGKDVELRCDPISGHTALYWYRQSLGQGLEFLIYFQGNSAPDKSGLPSDRFSAERTGGSVSTLTIQRTQQEDSAVYLCASSLRGKSRDSTYEQYFGPGTRLTVT.

This clonotype has ten or more counts. This chain connects TRBV24-1 to TRBJ2-7; D perhaps matches TRBD2 (5 bases). The V gene lost 3 bases and the J gene lost 6 bases, with 8 bases spanning the gap. The CDR3 runs 12 residues. Looked up from germline, CDR1 is KGHDR and CDR2 is SFDVKD. CDR3 nucleotides: TGTGCCACCAGTGATCCCCGGGGCGAGCAGTACTTC. Encoded protein: CATSDPRGEQYF.

This clonotype has at least ten counts. The V call is TRBV28, the J call TRBJ1-5, with TRBD1 matching 8 bases. With 2 bases clipped from V and 5 bases from J, the junction kept 11 bases outside the gene matches. This CDR3 contains 17 residues. Germline CDR1 is MDHEN and CDR2 is SYDVKM. The CDR3 here is CASSLTVGQGAYQPQHF. The CDR3 DNA reads TGTGCCAGCAGTTTAACAGTGGGGCAGGGGGCCTATCAGCCCCAGCATTTT.

In its sample, this clonotype was seen many times. The V call is TRBV3-1, the J call TRBJ2-3, with 10 bases identical to TRBD2. The CDR3 totals 17 residues. V shed 1 base, J shed 1 base, and the junction held 5 bases outside the gene matches. From germline, CDR1 is LGHDT and CDR2 YNNKEL (reference sequence). The chain's CDR3 is CASSQGLAGVRTDTQYF. CDR3 in DNA: TGTGCCAGCAGCCAAGGTCTAGCGGGAGTACGCACAGATACGCAGTATTTT.

The chain joins TRBV20-1 to TRBJ2-3, with unresolved D. The CDR3 covers 15 residues. CDR1 is DFQATT and CDR2 is SNEGSKA in the germline V gene (reference sequence). The germline V and J ends were trimmed by 5 bases and 0 bases, with 15 bases remaining between them. The CDR3 loop is CSAVISLTSTDTQYF. CDR3 DNA sequence: TGCAGTGCTGTGATTTCGTTGACGAGCACAGATACGCAGTATTTT.

This clonotype was detected a few times. This CDR3 is CSAREVQKLFF. The CDR3 region has the DNA TGCAGTGCTAGAGAGGTTCAAAAACTGTTTTTT. The chain employs TRBV20-1 and TRBJ1-4; no clear D. The CDR3 is 11 amino acids. CDR1 DFQATT and CDR2 SNEGSKA come from the germline V gene (reference sequence). Deletions cut 0 bases from V and 9 bases from J, with 5 bases between.

This clonotype has a count of ten or more. The genes are TRBV7-9 and TRBJ2-7; 8 bases line up with TRBD1. The junction had 10 bases not matched to a gene; V was cut back by 5 bases and J by 4 bases. The CDR3 extends over 15 amino acids. Looked up from germline, CDR1 is SEHNR and CDR2 is FQNEAQ (reference sequence). The CDR3 DNA follows: TGTGCCAGCAGCCCATCAGGGGGCGATTGGTACGAGCAGTACTTC. Translating gives CASSPSGGDWYEQYF.

This clonotype showed up many times. This chain uses TRBV11-3 with TRBJ1-3, with D unclear. Germline V lookup: CDR1 SGHNT, CDR2 YENEEA. The CDR3 extends over 16 amino acids. Trimming pared 8 bases from V and 2 bases from J, leaving 19 bases between. This chain's CDR3 is CASSTLGREAGNTIYF. CDR3 bases: TGTGCCAGCTCAACGCTGGGGAGGGAAGCTGGAAACACCATATATTTT.

The chain is built from TRBV6-4 and TRBJ2-1, with 10 bases that match TRBD2. This CDR3 has 16 residues. V was pared by 6 bases and J by 8 bases, with 13 bases of the junction left unmatched. Germline values: CDR1 MRHNA, CDR2 SNTAGT. The CDR3 bases are TGTGCCAGCAGCGCCGGCGGAGAACTAGCGGGGTATGAGCAGTTCTTC. It is translated as CASSAGGELAGYEQFF.

A word on this clonotype: The CDR3 does not close with the conserved phenylalanine or tryptophan, likely indicating a read error. The chain employs TRBV25-1 and TRBJ1-4; no reliable D call. Per the germline V gene, CDR1 is MGHDK and CDR2 is SYGVNS. The CDR3 sequence is 15 residues long. Deletions cut 7 bases from V and 2 bases from J, with 14 bases between. The CDR3 nucleotides are TGTGCCAGCACCCTGAAAGGTGGGACTAATGAAAAACTGTTTTCT. It specifies CASTLKGGTNEKLFS.

This clonotype was seen a handful of times. The rearrangement uses TRBV20-1 and TRBJ1-3, with TRBD1 as a possible D gene (5 bases). Per the germline V gene, CDR1 is DFQATT and CDR2 is SNEGSKA (reference sequence). This CDR3 is built from 16 residues. Trimming left V 3 bases short and J 0 bases short, with 15 bases between. CDR3: CSASRGLSSSGNTIYF. The CDR3 DNA reads TGCAGTGCTAGTAGGGGCCTTTCCAGCTCTGGAAACACCATATATTTT.

The chain carries TRBV30 and TRBJ2-3, with 8 bases aligning to TRBD2. Germline V lookup: CDR1 GTSNPN, CDR2 SVGIG (reference sequence). Unmatched junction bases numbered 7, after V lost 2 bases and J lost 3 bases. CDR3 length: 15 amino acids. CDR3 in DNA: TGTGCCTGGAGTCCGGGGGGGATCAGGACAGATACGCAGTATTTT. It translates to CAWSPGGIRTDTQYF.

In its sample, this clonotype was seen a few times. The chain recombines TRBV9 with TRBJ2-7, with TRBD1 matching over 8 bases. V gave up 0 bases and J gave up 2 bases; unmatched junction bases: 4. The CDR3 spans 15 residues. Germline CDR1 is SGDLS and CDR2 is YYNGEE. The CDR3 DNA reads TGTGCCAGCAGCGTAGCTCAGGGGGCAGCCTACGAGCAGTACTTC. It encodes CASSVAQGAAYEQYF.

This clonotype was seen only a few times. One end of the junction fails to match germline, which may point to a read error. V gene TRBV9 combines with J gene TRBJ2-1; D unclear. The CDR3 sequence is 13 residues long. Germline lookup yields CDR1 SGDLS and CDR2 YYNGEE. CDR3 loop: CASSVGRRRCWVF. Here the CDR3 DNA reads TGTGCCAGCAGCGTAGGAAGGAGACGGTGTTGGGTCTTC.

The rearrangement links TRBV27 to TRBJ1-6; D is unclear. The CDR3 loop spans 16 amino acids. CDR1 and CDR2 from the germline V gene are MNHEY and SMNVEV (reference sequence). V was pared by 5 bases and J by 7 bases, with 18 bases between. CDR3 in DNA: TGTGCCAGCAGTACCGATACCCGAACCTGGAATTCACCCCTCCACTTT. This translates into CASSTDTRTWNSPLHF.

CDR3 coding DNA: TGTGCCACCGGACGGATGATCTTAACCCACCCACCTCACTACGAGCAGTACTTC. Its protein is CATGRMILTHPPHYEQYF. The chain combines TRBV24-1 with TRBJ2-7; D is unresolved. Trimming pared 9 bases from V and 3 bases from J, leaving 29 bases between. CDR3 size: 18 residues. Germline-derived CDR1 and CDR2 are KGHDR and SFDVKD.

This clonotype was observed at least ten times. The genes are TRBV20-1 and TRBJ2-1; D perhaps matches TRBD2 (7 bases). The V end lost 0 bases, the J end lost 4 bases, and 16 bases lay between the germline ends. This CDR3 region has 16 residues. Germline CDR1 reads DFQATT; CDR2 reads SNEGSKA (reference sequence). The CDR3: CSAREGGGTRYNEQFF. The CDR3 coding sequence is TGCAGTGCTAGAGAGGGAGGGGGGACTCGATACAATGAGCAGTTCTTC.

The rearrangement uses TRBV15 and TRBJ2-2; D unresolved. Germline CDR1 LNHNV, CDR2 YYDKDF (reference sequence). V lost 0 bases, J lost 6 bases, and 5 bases lay in between. The CDR3 runs to 13 residues. This chain's CDR3 is CATSRDVAGELFF. Written as DNA, the CDR3 is TGTGCCACCAGCAGAGATGTGGCCGGGGAGCTGTTTTTT.

The chain joins TRBV24-1 to TRBJ1-2, with 12 bases that match TRBD1. Germline CDR1 is KGHDR and CDR2 is SFDVKD. The CDR3 extends over 16 amino acids. J was trimmed by 5 bases and V by 4 bases; bases with no gene match: 7. The CDR3 sequence is CATSDSGTGGRYGYTF. DNA of the CDR3: TGTGCCACCAGTGACTCCGGGACAGGGGGCAGGTATGGCTACACCTTC.

A remark on this clonotype: This may be a read error, as it is one base from a much larger clone. The rearrangement links TRBV6-1 to TRBJ1-1; D gene ambiguous. The CDR3 is 11 residues long. The V gene's germline CDR1 is MNHNS and CDR2 SASEGT. The V and J ends lost 8 bases and 0 bases respectively, with 4 bases between them. CDR3 sequence reads: CASGVNTEAFF. The CDR3 nucleotides read TGTGCCAGCGGCGTGAACACTGAAGCTTTCTTT.

This clonotype was counted at least ten times. This chain joins TRBV12-3 or TRBV12-4 and TRBJ1-1, with D possibly matching TRBD1 (6 bases). CDR3 length equals 14 residues. The V end was cut by 10 bases, the J end by 3 bases, with 18 bases between. The CDR3 DNA is TGTGCCATCTCGGCCACAGGGCGCGACACTGAAGCTTTCTTT. Translating it yields CAISATGRDTEAFF.

This chain joins TRBV6-1 and TRBJ1-6; D gene unclear. V was shortened by 6 bases and J by 7 bases, with 19 bases between the two germline ends. The CDR3 runs to 16 residues. Germline assignment: CDR1 MNHNS and CDR2 SASEGT. CDR3 amino acids: CASSHLQPDANSPLHF. The CDR3 DNA sequence: TGTGCCAGCAGCCACTTACAGCCAGACGCAAATTCACCCCTCCACTTT.